This T cell receptor (beta chain) was profiled in a study of CD8 T cells in Susac syndrome. Study-level findings and limits: A relatively small number of individuals underwent TCR sequencing and HLA analysis.

Reverse transcription used roughly 0.45 to 1 ug RNA and random hexamers. Across 54 Vbeta and 13 Jbeta, immunoSEQ multiplex PCR amplified TCR beta CDR3. TCRdb reanalysed the immunoSEQ multiplex PCR reads using MiXCR and keeps one entry per CDR3 protein. The data show under 200,000 distinct CDR3 sequences, 90% to 95% seen once. In germline, CDR1 is SGDLS, CDR2 YYNGEE. V lost 3 bases and J lost 4; bases outside the gene matches: 5. There are 14 residues in the CDR3. As to this clonotype: Its antigen is not identified.

This clonotype was sampled from a human donor in good health. The chain employs TRBV9 and TRBJ2-5; 8 bases fit TRBD1. Specimen: CD4+ T cells from PBMCs. The CDR3 bases are TGTGCCAGCAGCGGCGGGACAGGAGGAGAGACCCAGTACTTC. Protein product: CASSGGTGGETQYF.